These T cell receptor beta chains were read from a single sample in a study of T cells in localized non-small cell lung cancer. Profiling relied on immunoSEQ multiplex PCR, and the TCRdb table lists in-frame clones only, not all of them. The sample has about 78,000 clones; roughly 86% are singletons. The source was peripheral blood, collected before any cancer treatment. All receptors derive from a man aged 40 to 75 with stage I lung adenocarcinoma. CDR3s include the opening cysteine and the closing phenylalanine or tryptophan. A D gene is named only where the DNA matches it firmly. Size is omitted from some rows. Given values are once, few, many or a class for expanded clones.

size: NA; J: TRBJ2-7; V: TRBV19; D: NA; CDR3: CATKTLASSYEQYF; DNA: TGTGCCACAAAGACCCTAGCGAGCTCCTACGAGCAGTACTTC
size: NA; J: TRBJ2-2; V: TRBV7-3; D: NA; CDR3: CASSSMTGKELFF; DNA: TGTGCCAGCAGCAGCATGACCGGGAAAGAGCTGTTTTTT
size: NA; J: TRBJ2-7; V: TRBV7-2; D: NA; CDR3: CASSSSGPRTIYEQYF; DNA: TGTGCCAGCAGCTCATCGGGGCCTCGGACAATTTACGAGCAGTACTTC
size: NA; J: TRBJ2-3; V: TRBV27; D: NA; CDR3: CASSFRQAADTQYF; DNA: TGTGCCAGCAGTTTCAGGCAAGCGGCAGATACGCAGTATTTT
size: NA; J: TRBJ2-3; V: TRBV29-1; D: NA; CDR3: CSVEGTPSTDTQYF; DNA: TGCAGCGTTGAAGGGACCCCTAGCACAGATACGCAGTATTTT
size: NA; J: TRBJ1-2; V: TRBV6-1; D: NA; CDR3: CASSEAAMGANYGYTF; DNA: TGTGCCAGCAGTGAAGCGGCCATGGGGGCTAACTATGGCTACACCTTC
size: few; J: TRBJ2-7; V: TRBV28; D: NA; CDR3: CAILTPRPPYEQYF; DNA: TGTGCCATCCTTACTCCTCGGCCGCCCTACGAGCAGTACTTC
size: once; J: TRBJ2-2; V: TRBV6-5; D: NA; CDR3: CASSYGTGNTGELFF; DNA: TGTGCCAGCAGTTATGGGACGGGTAACACCGGGGAGCTGTTTTTT
size: NA; J: TRBJ1-5; V: TRBV19; D: NA; CDR3: CASNAVGGNSNQPQHF; DNA: TGTGCCAGTAACGCCGTGGGAGGGAACAGCAATCAGCCCCAGCATTTT
size: NA; J: TRBJ2-5; V: TRBV18; D: NA; CDR3: CASSPSAGEETQYF; DNA: TGTGCCAGCTCACCATCAGCAGGGGAAGAGACCCAGTACTTC
size: NA; J: TRBJ1-4; V: TRBV28; D: NA; CDR3: CASSFIGRGDEKLFF; DNA: TGTGCCAGCAGTTTCATCGGACGGGGAGATGAAAAACTGTTTTTT
size: once; J: TRBJ2-5; V: TRBV6-5; D: NA; CDR3: CASTAPAEETQYF; DNA: TGTGCCAGCACCGCGCCCGCCGAAGAGACCCAGTACTTC
size: NA; J: TRBJ2-7; V: TRBV15; D: TRBD1; CDR3: CATSRPGQNSYEQYF; DNA: TGTGCCACCAGCAGACCGGGACAGAATTCCTACGAGCAGTACTTC
size: NA; J: TRBJ2-7; V: TRBV7-9; D: NA; CDR3: CASSPRDIRGEQYF; DNA: TGTGCCAGCAGCCCAAGAGACATTCGCGGTGAGCAGTACTTC
size: NA; J: TRBJ2-1; V: TRBV18; D: TRBD2; CDR3: CASLRLAGGPQFF; DNA: TGTGCCAGCTTGAGACTAGCGGGAGGGCCTCAGTTCTTC
size: NA; J: TRBJ1-1; V: TRBV15; D: NA; CDR3: CATSRGEGGTEAFF; DNA: TGTGCCACCAGCAGAGGGGAGGGCGGCACTGAAGCTTTCTTT
size: NA; J: TRBJ1-5; V: TRBV19; D: NA; CDR3: CASKDLWANQPQHF; DNA: TGTGCCAGTAAGGACCTTTGGGCCAATCAGCCCCAGCATTTT
size: NA; J: TRBJ2-1; V: TRBV7-6; D: TRBD2; CDR3: CASSLEVAGGSTNEQFF; DNA: TGTGCCAGCAGCTTAGAGGTAGCGGGGGGCAGTACCAATGAGCAGTTCTTC
size: NA; J: TRBJ1-3; V: TRBV9; D: TRBD1; CDR3: CASSERTGTSGNTIYF; DNA: TGTGCCAGCAGCGAAAGGACAGGGACCTCTGGAAACACCATATATTTT
size: NA; J: TRBJ2-1; V: TRBV2; D: NA; CDR3: CASKVGGYNEQFF; DNA: TGTGCCAGCAAGGTGGGAGGATACAATGAGCAGTTCTTC
size: NA; J: TRBJ2-5; V: TRBV7-2; D: TRBD1; CDR3: CASSKWGQGETQYF; DNA: TGTGCCAGCAGCAAATGGGGACAGGGGGAGACCCAGTACTTC
size: NA; J: TRBJ2-1; V: TRBV6-5; D: NA; CDR3: CASSYSSRSNEQFF; DNA: TGTGCCAGCAGTTACTCTAGCAGGTCGAATGAGCAGTTCTTC
size: NA; J: TRBJ1-1; V: TRBV29-1; D: NA; CDR3: CSVELVGNTEAFF; DNA: TGCAGCGTTGAACTGGTGGGGAACACTGAAGCTTTCTTT
size: NA; J: TRBJ1-1; V: TRBV10-3; D: NA; CDR3: CAIRSDTNTEAFF; DNA: TGTGCCATCAGATCAGACACGAACACTGAAGCTTTCTTT
size: NA; J: TRBJ1-1; V: TRBV6-6; D: NA; CDR3: CASSYSDTEAFF; DNA: TGTGCCAGCAGCTACAGTGACACTGAAGCTTTCTTT
size: NA; J: TRBJ1-2; V: TRBV7-6; D: NA; CDR3: CASSLDPAGGGLLNYGYTF; DNA: TGTGCCAGCAGCTTGGACCCGGCAGGCGGGGGCCTCCTTAACTATGGCTACACCTTC
size: NA; J: TRBJ1-5; V: TRBV19; D: NA; CDR3: CASKTGNQPQHF; DNA: TGTGCCAGTAAAACCGGGAATCAGCCCCAGCATTTT
size: NA; J: TRBJ1-3; V: TRBV7-8; D: NA; CDR3: CASSLAGRVGGTIYF; DNA: TGTGCCAGCAGCTTAGCGGGCAGGGTAGGAGGCACCATATATTTT
size: NA; J: TRBJ2-1; V: TRBV2; D: TRBD1; CDR3: CASSGDRGGEQFF; DNA: TGTGCCAGCAGCGGTGACAGGGGTGGAGAGCAGTTCTTC
size: few; J: TRBJ1-5; V: TRBV19; D: NA; CDR3: CASSPQQGNQPQHF; DNA: TGTGCCAGTAGTCCGCAACAGGGAAATCAGCCCCAGCATTTT
size: NA; J: TRBJ2-5; V: TRBV28; D: TRBD2; CDR3: CASNGGVGTQYF; DNA: TGTGCCAGCAATGGGGGGGTTGGGACCCAGTACTTC
size: NA; J: TRBJ1-4; V: TRBV6-5; D: NA; CDR3: CASSYSGTADEKLFF; DNA: TGTGCCAGCAGTTACTCGGGCACCGCTGATGAAAAACTGTTTTTT
size: few; J: TRBJ2-7; V: TRBV5-6; D: TRBD1; CDR3: CASSRPGQGAYEQYF; DNA: TGTGCCAGCAGCCGACCGGGACAGGGGGCCTACGAGCAGTACTTC
size: NA; J: TRBJ1-2; V: TRBV12-5; D: NA; CDR3: CASGLDLEAADHGYTF; DNA: TGTGCTAGTGGTTTGGACCTCGAAGCTGCAGACCATGGCTACACCTTC
size: NA; J: TRBJ1-2; V: TRBV28; D: TRBD1; CDR3: CASSSIIRDRGRNNYGYTF; DNA: TGTGCCAGCAGTTCGATTATCCGGGACAGGGGGCGGAATAACTATGGCTACACCTTC
size: NA; J: TRBJ1-1; V: TRBV7-3; D: NA; CDR3: CASSSGRNGEAFF; DNA: TGTGCCAGCAGCTCCGGGCGCAACGGTGAAGCTTTCTTT
size: once; J: TRBJ1-3; V: TRBV30; D: NA; CDR3: CAWRLPGRRNTIYF; DNA: TGTGCCTGGAGATTACCGGGAAGGAGAAACACCATATATTTT
size: NA; J: TRBJ2-7; V: TRBV30; D: TRBD1; CDR3: CAWGQGAGEQYF; DNA: TGTGCCTGGGGACAGGGGGCGGGGGAGCAGTACTTC
size: NA; J: TRBJ1-2; V: TRBV18; D: NA; CDR3: CASSPLSSYGYTF; DNA: TGTGCCAGCTCACCATTATCTAGCTATGGCTACACCTTC
size: few; J: TRBJ2-5; V: TRBV9; D: NA; CDR3: CASSVGQSETQYF; DNA: TGTGCCAGCAGCGTAGGTCAGTCAGAGACCCAGTACTTC
size: few; J: TRBJ2-3; V: TRBV25-1; D: TRBD2; CDR3: CASADTSGNTDTQYF; DNA: TGTGCCAGCGCCGACACTAGCGGGAACACAGATACGCAGTATTTT
size: NA; J: TRBJ2-2; V: TRBV2; D: NA; CDR3: CASSDARTNTGELFF; DNA: TGTGCCAGCAGTGATGCTCGAACGAACACCGGGGAGCTGTTTTTT
size: NA; J: TRBJ2-5; V: TRBV7-2; D: TRBD2; CDR3: CASSLGLAGKGGLETQYF; DNA: TGTGCCAGCAGCTTAGGACTAGCGGGAAAGGGAGGTCTGGAGACCCAGTACTTC
size: NA; J: TRBJ1-1; V: TRBV5-4; D: NA; CDR3: CASSLVGNMNTEAFF; DNA: TGTGCCAGCAGCTTGGTGGGGAACATGAACACTGAAGCTTTCTTT
size: NA; J: TRBJ1-3; V: TRBV19; D: NA; CDR3: CASRSLGEGSSGNTIYF; DNA: TGTGCCAGTAGAAGTCTCGGGGAGGGAAGCTCTGGAAACACCATATATTTT
size: NA; J: TRBJ2-1; V: TRBV5-6; D: TRBD2; CDR3: CASSFLAGSSYNEQFF; DNA: TGTGCCAGCAGCTTTCTAGCGGGGAGCTCCTACAATGAGCAGTTCTTC
size: NA; J: TRBJ1-2; V: TRBV7-9; D: NA; CDR3: CASSPLGRGSNYGYTF; DNA: TGTGCCAGCAGCCCCCTCGGCAGGGGCTCTAACTATGGCTACACCTTC